A single T cell receptor (beta chain) is shown here with its context. The antigen it recognizes is unknown. Base-call qualities are not available, and no considerably larger clone is one nucleotide away. The data derive from a study of blood T cell repertoires in COVID-19 (dated by TCRdb to the early 2020s). Broadly, across the study: The collaborator samples originated in the United States, Italy and Spain and spanned the acute and convalescent phases of COVID-19. The sample metadata nearly always contained a de-identified subject ID, COVID-19 status, age in years and sex. The dataset comprised deeply sampled blood TCRbeta repertoires from subjects exposed to, actively infected with, or recovered from COVID-19. The prospective study material was composed of cDNA or gDNA derived from T cells, B-cell-depleted T cells, or PBMCs. Where available, HLA class I and class II types were obtained from metadata supplied by the sample provider rather than from assay-based typing. A freely available public database, intended as a resource for researchers studying the immune response to SARS-CoV-2, is where the repertoires were released. The samples were drawn from the first 160 participants of the ongoing ImmuneRACE study and from under 1,500 subjects provided by 6 global collaborators.

Samples from volunteer blood donors who had recovered from COVID-19 were contributed by a second Seattle source. Collaborating institutions collected whole blood in K2EDTA tubes following their own protocols. For TCRbeta analysis, collaborators shipped samples in one of three forms: frozen whole blood, isolated PBMCs, or DNA extracted from either of those sample types. TCRbeta CDR3 regions were amplified from genomic DNA by means of the immunoSEQ Assay, a bias-controlled multiplex PCR. In the paper's pipeline: The number of nucleated cells in each sample was estimated by amplification of reference gene primers within the assay. To quantify the absolute abundance of each unique TCRbeta CDR3 rearrangement, sequence reads were collapsed and filtered. For each sample, productive Simpson clonality was calculated as the square root of Simpson's diversity index across productive rearrangements. TCRdb carries this immuneACCESS record with in-frame sequences only. Its versions omit some clonotypes, under half of them owing to an unresolved V gene in the studies checked, with the rest unexplained. V and J calls plus clone size are reproduced from that table; the DNA served to infer D and trimming. This sample lists 200,000 to 300,000 clones; around four fifths were detected once. The top ten constitute roughly 1.9% of the sample.

Study-wide conclusions, independent of this receptor: The quantity of clinical and demographic metadata differed by source and by participant and was supplied without curation.

Reading the germline V gene gives CDR1 SGHAT and CDR2 FQNNGV. There are 15 amino acids in the CDR3, from cysteine to phenylalanine inclusive. This entry keeps only the CDR3 DNA: 45 bases, framed from base 1. V is cut by 1 base and J by 4 bases, and the space between the germline ends is 12 bases. This sequence was found in a man in his thirties or forties who had recovered from COVID-19. Sequencing used peripheral blood. The rearranged chain carries TRBV11-2 and TRBJ2-3; the D segment could be TRBD1, given 5 matching bases. The nucleotides are TGTGCCAGCAGCTTAGTGACAGATGGGGCAGATACGCAGTATTTT. This is translated as CASSLVTDGADTQYF.